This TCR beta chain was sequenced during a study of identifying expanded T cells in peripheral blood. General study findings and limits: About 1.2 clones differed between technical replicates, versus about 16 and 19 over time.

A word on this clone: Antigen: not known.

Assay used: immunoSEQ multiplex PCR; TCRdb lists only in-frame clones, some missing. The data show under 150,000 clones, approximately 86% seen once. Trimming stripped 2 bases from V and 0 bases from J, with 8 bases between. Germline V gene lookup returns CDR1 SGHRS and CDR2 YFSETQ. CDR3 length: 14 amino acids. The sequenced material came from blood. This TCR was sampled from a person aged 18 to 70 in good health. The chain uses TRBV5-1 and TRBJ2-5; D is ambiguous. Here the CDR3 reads CASSFSMYQETQYF. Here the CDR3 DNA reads TGCGCCAGCAGCTTTTCAATGTACCAAGAGACCCAGTACTTC.